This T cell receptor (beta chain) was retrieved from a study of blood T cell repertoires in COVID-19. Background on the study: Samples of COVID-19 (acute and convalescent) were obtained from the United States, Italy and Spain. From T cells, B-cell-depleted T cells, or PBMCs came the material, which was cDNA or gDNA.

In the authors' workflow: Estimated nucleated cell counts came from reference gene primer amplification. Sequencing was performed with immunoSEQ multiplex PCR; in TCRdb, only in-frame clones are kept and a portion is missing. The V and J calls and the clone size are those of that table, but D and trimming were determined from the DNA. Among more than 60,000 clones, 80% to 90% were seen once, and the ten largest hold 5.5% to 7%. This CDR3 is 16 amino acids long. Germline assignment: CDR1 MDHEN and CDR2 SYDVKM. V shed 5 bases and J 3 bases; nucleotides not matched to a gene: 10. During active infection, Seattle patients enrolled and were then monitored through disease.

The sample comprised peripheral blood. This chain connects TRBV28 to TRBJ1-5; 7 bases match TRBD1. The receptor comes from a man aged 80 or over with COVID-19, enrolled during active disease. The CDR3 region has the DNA TGTGCCAGCAGTATTACCAGGGGGAGTAACAATCAGCCCCAGCATTTT. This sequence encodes CASSITRGSNNQPQHF.